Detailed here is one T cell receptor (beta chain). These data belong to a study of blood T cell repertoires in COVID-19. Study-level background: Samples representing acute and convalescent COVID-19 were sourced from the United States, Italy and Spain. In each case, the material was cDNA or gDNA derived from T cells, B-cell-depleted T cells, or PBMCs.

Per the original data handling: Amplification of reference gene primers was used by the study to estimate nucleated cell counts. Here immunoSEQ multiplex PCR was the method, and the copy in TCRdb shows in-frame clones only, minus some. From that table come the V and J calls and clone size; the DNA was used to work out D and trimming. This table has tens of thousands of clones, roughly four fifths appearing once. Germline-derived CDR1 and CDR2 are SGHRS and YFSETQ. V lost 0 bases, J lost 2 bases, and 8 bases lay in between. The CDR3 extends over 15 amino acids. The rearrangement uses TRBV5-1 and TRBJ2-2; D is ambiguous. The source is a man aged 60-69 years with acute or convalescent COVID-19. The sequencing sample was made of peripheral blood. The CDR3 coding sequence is TGCGCCAGCAGCTTGGACGTTAGAAACACCGGGGAGCTGTTTTTT. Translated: CASSLDVRNTGELFF. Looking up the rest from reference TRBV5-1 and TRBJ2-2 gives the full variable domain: KAGVTQTPRYLIKTRGQQVTLSCSPISGHRSVSWYQQTPGQGLQFLFEYFSETQRNKGNFPGRFSGRQFSNSRSEMNVSTLELGDSALYLCASSLDVRNTGELFFGEGSRLTVL.